These 11 T cell receptor beta chains originate from one sample sequenced in a study of shared clonotypes between healthy human individuals. Sequencing was performed with immunoSEQ multiplex PCR; in TCRdb, only in-frame clones are kept and a portion is missing. The sample contains 500,000 or so clones, roughly 95% of which appear only once. Sequencing was carried out using naive CD4+ T cells sorted from blood. Subset in this sample: CD45RA+ positively selected. These receptors were collected from a woman aged 25 to 39 in good health.

The rearrangement uses TRBV28 and TRBJ1-4; D may be TRBD1 (5 bases). The CDR3 totals 14 residues. CDR1 and CDR2 (germline): MDHEN, SYDVKM. Trimming stripped 3 bases from V and 8 bases from J, with 13 bases between. The chain's CDR3 is CASSLGPLGEKLFF. The DNA for the CDR3 is TGTGCCAGCAGTTTGGGGCCTCTCGGGGAAAAACTGTTTTTT.

The chain couples TRBV4-2 to TRBJ2-3; tentatively, D is TRBD2 (7 bases). Germline lookup yields CDR1 LGHNA and CDR2 YNFKEQ. V was clipped by 1 base and J by 10 bases, with 18 bases between them. This CDR3 has 15 amino acids. The CDR3 reads CASSQAEAGANPQYF. The CDR3 coding sequence is TGTGCCAGCAGCCAAGCTGAGGCGGGGGCTAACCCGCAGTATTTT.

The chain combines TRBV28 with TRBJ1-1; the match to TRBD1 covers 11 bases. The germline CDR1 and CDR2 sequences are MDHEN and SYDVKM. The CDR3 contains 17 residues. With V trimmed by 5 bases and J by 2 bases, 10 bases remained unmatched. CDR3 amino acids: CASSPDRGLGRNTEAFF. The CDR3 nucleotides read TGTGCCAGCAGTCCGGACAGGGGGCTAGGGCGTAACACTGAAGCTTTCTTT. The complete variable domain, with remaining parts taken from reference TRBV28 and TRBJ1-1, reads DVKVTQSSRYLVKRTGEKVFLECVQDMDHENMFWYRQDPGLGLRLIYFSYDVKMKEKGDIPEGYSVSREKKERFSLILESASTNQTSMYLCASSPDRGLGRNTEAFFGQGTRLTVV.

This rearrangement joins TRBV19 to TRBJ1-5; TRBD1 agrees at 10 bases. The CDR3 is 15 residues long. CDR1 LNHDA and CDR2 SQIVND come from the germline V gene (reference sequence). The junction had 6 bases not matched to a gene; V was cut back by 3 bases and J by 7 bases. CDR3 residues: CASSMGQGPGQPQHF. The CDR3 DNA reads TGTGCCAGTAGTATGGGACAGGGGCCAGGGCAGCCCCAGCATTTT. The full variable domain, rest sourced from reference TRBV19 and TRBJ1-5, is DGGITQSPKYLFRKEGQNVTLSCEQNLNHDAMYWYRQDPGQGLRLIYYSQIVNDFQKGDIAEGYSVSREKKESFPLTVTSAQKNPTAFYLCASSMGQGPGQPQHFGDGTRLSIL.

The rearrangement joins TRBV11-2 to TRBJ1-1; D possibly corresponds to TRBD1 (6 bases). Deletions cut 4 bases from V and 5 bases from J, with 14 bases between. In germline, CDR1 is SGHAT, CDR2 FQNNGV. The CDR3 runs 14 residues. The CDR3 protein is CASSSHRAGTEAFF. The DNA of the CDR3 is TGTGCCAGCAGCTCGCACAGGGCTGGGACTGAAGCTTTCTTT.

Here the CDR3 reads CASRSLAGLPIYEQYF. As DNA, the CDR3 is TGTGCCAGCAGATCACTAGCGGGATTACCAATCTACGAGCAGTACTTC. The V call is TRBV28, the J call TRBJ2-7, with 10 bases that match TRBD2. V trimming: 6 bases; J trimming: 3 bases; junction bases outside the gene matches: 11. The CDR3 has 16 amino acids. Germline CDR1 and CDR2: MDHEN and SYDVKM.

The V gene is TRBV4-2, the J gene TRBJ2-7; no reliable D call. Germline V gene sequence: CDR1 LGHNA, CDR2 YNFKEQ. This CDR3 spans 15 amino acids. V was cut by 0 bases and J by 2 bases, with 11 bases left in between. CDR3 amino acids: CASSQEKRFPYEQYF. CDR3 DNA: TGTGCCAGCAGCCAAGAGAAGCGATTCCCCTACGAGCAGTACTTC.

The chain has TRBV27 and TRBJ2-1, with 7 bases fitting TRBD2. V dropped 5 bases and J dropped 6; count of bases not matched to a gene: 4. Germline CDR1 and CDR2: MNHEY and SMNVEV (reference sequence). The CDR3 spans 13 residues. The CDR3, as DNA: TGTGCCAGCAGTACGGGACTACTCAATGAGCAGTTCTTC. Amino acids: CASSTGLLNEQFF.

The chain joins TRBV19 to TRBJ2-3; D possibly corresponds to TRBD2 (5 bases). The CDR3 runs 15 residues. V was trimmed by 2 bases and J by 4 bases, leaving 13 bases between them. Germline V gene data show CDR1 as LNHDA and CDR2 as SQIVND (reference sequence). The CDR3, as DNA: TGTGCCAGTAGTATAACTCGGGATCGGGCAGATACGCAGTATTTT. It encodes CASSITRDRADTQYF.

The chain couples TRBV2 to TRBJ1-5; D gene uncertain. The germline V gene has CDR1 SNHLY and CDR2 FYNNEI. Trimming removed 7 bases from V and 4 bases from J, with 14 bases in between. This CDR3 contains 14 residues. The CDR3 sequence is CASNRGPKNQPQHF. As DNA, the CDR3 is TGTGCCAGCAACAGAGGTCCCAAGAATCAGCCCCAGCATTTT.

The CDR3, as DNA: TGTGCCACCAGCAGAAGAAAGCAGGGTTACTATGGCTACACCTTC. Residues: CATSRRKQGYYGYTF. This sequence joins TRBV15 and TRBJ1-2; D may be TRBD1 (5 bases). The V gene's germline CDR1 is LNHNV and CDR2 YYDKDF (reference sequence). The V end lost 2 bases, the J end lost 3 bases, and 13 bases lay between the germline ends. The CDR3 loop spans 15 amino acids.